Here is one TCR beta chain with its context. The sample originates from a study of Graves' ophthalmopathy and Graves' hyperthyroidism. Turning to the study itself: Peripheral blood was gathered at the point of initial diagnosis, before any treatment started.

Investigators amplified TCR beta CDR3 regions from RNA transcripts. RT-PCR with HTBI primers came first, then second-round multiplex PCR. MiXCR, run by TCRdb on the multiplex PCR reads, gives a single entry per CDR3 protein. The sample holds more than 550,000 distinct CDR3 sequences, over 40% seen once. A roughly 10 ml volume of fresh peripheral blood provided the PBMCs. Germline trimming cut 7 bases from V and 6 bases from J; bases unmatched to any gene: 5. The CDR3 is 12 residues long. Germline assignment: CDR1 SEHNR and CDR2 FQNEAQ (reference sequence). The origin of this receptor is an adult man with Graves' ophthalmopathy. The sequencing sample was made of peripheral blood. The chain combines TRBV7-9 with TRBJ1-2; TRBD1 matches 7 bases. The CDR3 DNA reads as TGTGCCAGCAAACTGCAGGGGGATGGCTACACCTTC. It yields the protein CASKLQGDGYTF.